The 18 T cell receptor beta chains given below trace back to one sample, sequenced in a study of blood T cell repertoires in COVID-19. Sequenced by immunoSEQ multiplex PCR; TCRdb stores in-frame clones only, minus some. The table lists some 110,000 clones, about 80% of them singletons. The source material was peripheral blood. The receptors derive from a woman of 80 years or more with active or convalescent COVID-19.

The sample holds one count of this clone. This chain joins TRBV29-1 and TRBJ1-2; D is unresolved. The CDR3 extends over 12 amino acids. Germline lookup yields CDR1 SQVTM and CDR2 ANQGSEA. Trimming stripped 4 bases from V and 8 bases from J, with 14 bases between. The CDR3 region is CSVGSGLGGYTF. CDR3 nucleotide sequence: TGCAGCGTTGGGAGCGGCTTGGGGGGCTACACCTTC. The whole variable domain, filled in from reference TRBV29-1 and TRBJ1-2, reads SAVISQKPSRDICQRGTSLTIQCQVDSQVTMMFWYRQQPGQSLTLIATANQGSEATYESGFVIDKFPISRPNLTFSTLTVSNMSPEDSSIYLCSVGSGLGGYTFGSGTRLTVV.

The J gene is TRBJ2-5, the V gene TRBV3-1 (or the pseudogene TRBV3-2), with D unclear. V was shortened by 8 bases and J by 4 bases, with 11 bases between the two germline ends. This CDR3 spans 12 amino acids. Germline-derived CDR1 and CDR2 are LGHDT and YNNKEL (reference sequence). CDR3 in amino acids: CASVSTGETQYF. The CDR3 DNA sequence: TGTGCCAGCGTTTCAACCGGAGAGACCCAGTACTTC.

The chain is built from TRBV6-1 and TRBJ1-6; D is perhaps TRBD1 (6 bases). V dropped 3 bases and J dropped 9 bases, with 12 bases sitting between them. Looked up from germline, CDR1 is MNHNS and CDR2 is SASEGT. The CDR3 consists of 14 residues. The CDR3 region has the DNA TGTGCCAGCAGTGAGGCAGGGGCCAGTTCACCCCTCCACTTT. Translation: CASSEAGASSPLHF.

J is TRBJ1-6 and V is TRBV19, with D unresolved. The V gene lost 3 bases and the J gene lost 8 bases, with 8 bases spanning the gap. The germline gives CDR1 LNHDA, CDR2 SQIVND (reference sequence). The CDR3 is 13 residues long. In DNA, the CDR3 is TGTGCCAGTAGTATTATCTCTGATTCACCCCTCCACTTT. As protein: CASSIISDSPLHF.

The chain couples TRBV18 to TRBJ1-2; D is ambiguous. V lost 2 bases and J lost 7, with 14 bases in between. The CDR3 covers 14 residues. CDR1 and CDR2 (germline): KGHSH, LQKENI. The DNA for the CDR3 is TGTGCCAGCTCACCAACACACGGAGAGGGTGGCTACACCTTC. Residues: CASSPTHGEGGYTF.

In DNA form, the CDR3 reads TGTGCCAGCTCAGAACAGGGGGCGAGCAATCAGCCCCAGCATTTT. It yields the protein CASSEQGASNQPQHF. The chain uses TRBV18 and TRBJ1-5; 9 bases map to TRBD1. CDR3 length equals 15 residues. Germline CDR1 reads KGHSH; CDR2 reads LQKENI. V trimming: 5 bases; J trimming: 1 base; junction bases outside the gene matches: 3.

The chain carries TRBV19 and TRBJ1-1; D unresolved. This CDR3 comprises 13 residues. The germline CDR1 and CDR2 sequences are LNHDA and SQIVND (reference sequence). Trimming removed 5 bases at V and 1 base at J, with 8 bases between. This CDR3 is CASSQQQNTEAFF. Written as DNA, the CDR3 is TGTGCCAGTAGTCAACAGCAGAACACTGAAGCTTTCTTT.

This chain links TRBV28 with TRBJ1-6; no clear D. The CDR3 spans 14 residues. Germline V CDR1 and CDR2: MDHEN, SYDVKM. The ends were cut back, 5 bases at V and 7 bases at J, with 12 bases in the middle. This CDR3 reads CASSTPSLNSPLHF. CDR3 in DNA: TGTGCCAGCAGTACCCCCTCTCTAAATTCACCCCTCCACTTT.

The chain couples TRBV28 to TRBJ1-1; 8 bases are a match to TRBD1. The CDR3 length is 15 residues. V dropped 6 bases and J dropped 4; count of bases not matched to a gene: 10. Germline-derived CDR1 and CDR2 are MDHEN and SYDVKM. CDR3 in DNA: TGTGCCAGCAGGAACTCAGGGGGCGCTAGCACTGAAGCTTTCTTT. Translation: CASRNSGGASTEAFF.

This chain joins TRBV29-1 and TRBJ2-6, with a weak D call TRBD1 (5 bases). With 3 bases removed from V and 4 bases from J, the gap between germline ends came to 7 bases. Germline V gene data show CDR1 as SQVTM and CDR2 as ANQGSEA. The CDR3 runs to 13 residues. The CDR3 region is CSVDRAGANVLTF. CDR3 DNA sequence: TGCAGCGTTGACAGGGCCGGGGCCAACGTCCTGACTTTC.

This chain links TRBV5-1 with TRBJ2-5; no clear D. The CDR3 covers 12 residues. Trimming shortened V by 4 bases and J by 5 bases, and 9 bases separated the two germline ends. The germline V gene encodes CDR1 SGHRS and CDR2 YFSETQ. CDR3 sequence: CASSRSRETQYF. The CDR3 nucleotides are TGCGCCAGCAGCCGTTCTAGGGAGACCCAGTACTTC.

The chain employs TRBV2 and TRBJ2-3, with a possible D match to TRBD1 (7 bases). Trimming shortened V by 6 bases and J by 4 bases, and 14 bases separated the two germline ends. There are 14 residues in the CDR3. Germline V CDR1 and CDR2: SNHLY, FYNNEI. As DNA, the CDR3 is TGTGCCAGCAGCCGACAGGGACTTCCAGATACGCAGTATTTT. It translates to CASSRQGLPDTQYF.

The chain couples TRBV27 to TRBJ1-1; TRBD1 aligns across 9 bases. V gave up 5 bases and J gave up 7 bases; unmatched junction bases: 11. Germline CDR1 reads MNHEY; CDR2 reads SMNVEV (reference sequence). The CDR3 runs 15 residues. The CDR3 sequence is CASSPGDRDRDEAFF. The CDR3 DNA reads TGTGCCAGCAGTCCAGGGGACCGGGACAGGGATGAAGCTTTCTTT.

CDR3: CAISPGTEVPYGYTF. The CDR3 DNA reads as TGTGCCATCAGTCCCGGGACAGAGGTACCCTATGGCTACACCTTC. The chain combines TRBV10-3 with TRBJ1-2, with 7 nucleotides matching TRBD1. The V segment lost 5 bases and the J segment 4 bases; nucleotides outside the gene matches: 10. Germline-derived CDR1 and CDR2 are ENHRY and SYGVKD. The CDR3 runs 15 residues.

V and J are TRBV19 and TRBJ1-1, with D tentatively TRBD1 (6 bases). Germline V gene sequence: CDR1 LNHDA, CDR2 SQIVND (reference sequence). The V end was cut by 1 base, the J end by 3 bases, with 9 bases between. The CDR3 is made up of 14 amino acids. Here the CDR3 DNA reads TGTGCCAGTAGTATAGTTCCAGGGGACACTGAAGCTTTCTTT. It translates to CASSIVPGDTEAFF.

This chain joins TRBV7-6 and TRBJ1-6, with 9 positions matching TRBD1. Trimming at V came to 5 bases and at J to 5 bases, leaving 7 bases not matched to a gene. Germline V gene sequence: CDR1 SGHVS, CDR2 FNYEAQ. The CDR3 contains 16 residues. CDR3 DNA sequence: TGTGCCAGCAGCGCCGGTGGGACAGGGAATAATTCACCCCTCCACTTT. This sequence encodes CASSAGGTGNNSPLHF.

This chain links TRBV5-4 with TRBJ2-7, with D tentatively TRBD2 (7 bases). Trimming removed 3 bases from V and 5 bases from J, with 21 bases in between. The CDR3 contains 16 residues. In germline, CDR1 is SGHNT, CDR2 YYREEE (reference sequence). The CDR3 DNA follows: TGTGCCAGCAGCTCCCGTGGGGGCGGGAGTTCCCACGAGCAGTACTTC. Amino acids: CASSSRGGGSSHEQYF.

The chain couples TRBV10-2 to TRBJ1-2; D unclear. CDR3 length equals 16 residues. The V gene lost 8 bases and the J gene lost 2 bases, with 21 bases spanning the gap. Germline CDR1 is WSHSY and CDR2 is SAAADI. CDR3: CASSLSVLYSNYGYTF. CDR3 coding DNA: TGCGCCAGCTCGCTCTCCGTACTTTATAGCAACTATGGCTACACCTTC.